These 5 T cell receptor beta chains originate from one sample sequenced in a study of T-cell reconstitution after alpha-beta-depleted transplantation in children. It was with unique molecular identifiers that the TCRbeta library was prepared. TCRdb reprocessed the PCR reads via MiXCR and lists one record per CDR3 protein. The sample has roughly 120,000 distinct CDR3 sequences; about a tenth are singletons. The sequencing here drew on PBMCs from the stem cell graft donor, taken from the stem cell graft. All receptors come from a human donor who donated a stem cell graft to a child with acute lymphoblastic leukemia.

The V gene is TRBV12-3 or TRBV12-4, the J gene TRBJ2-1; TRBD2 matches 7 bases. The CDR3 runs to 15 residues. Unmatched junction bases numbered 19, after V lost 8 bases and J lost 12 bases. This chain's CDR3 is CASLPAGGRGHWQFF. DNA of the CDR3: TGTGCCAGCTTGCCCGCGGGCGGGAGAGGACACTGGCAGTTCTTC.

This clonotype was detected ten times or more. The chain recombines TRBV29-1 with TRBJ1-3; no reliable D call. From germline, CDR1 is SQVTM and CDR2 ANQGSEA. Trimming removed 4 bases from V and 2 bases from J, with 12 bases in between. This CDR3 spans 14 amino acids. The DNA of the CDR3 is TGCAGCGTTGGGGCGGGAGGCACTGGAAACACCATATATTTT. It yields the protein CSVGAGGTGNTIYF.

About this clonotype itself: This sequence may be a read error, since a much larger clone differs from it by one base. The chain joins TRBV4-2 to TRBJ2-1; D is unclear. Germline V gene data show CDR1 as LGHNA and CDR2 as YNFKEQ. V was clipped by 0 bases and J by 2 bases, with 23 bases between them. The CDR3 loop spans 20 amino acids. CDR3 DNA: TGTGCCAGCAGCCAAGAAAGACCCAGCAGGAGTATTGACCCCTACAATGAGCAGTTCTTC. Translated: CASSQERPSRSIDPYNEQFF.

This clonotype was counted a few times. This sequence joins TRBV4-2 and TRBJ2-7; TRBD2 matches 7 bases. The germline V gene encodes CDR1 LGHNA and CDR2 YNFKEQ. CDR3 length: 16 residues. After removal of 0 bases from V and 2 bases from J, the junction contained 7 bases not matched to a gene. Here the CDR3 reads CASSQDSSGLTYEQYF. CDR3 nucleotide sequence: TGTGCCAGCAGCCAAGATTCTAGCGGCCTAACCTACGAGCAGTACTTC.

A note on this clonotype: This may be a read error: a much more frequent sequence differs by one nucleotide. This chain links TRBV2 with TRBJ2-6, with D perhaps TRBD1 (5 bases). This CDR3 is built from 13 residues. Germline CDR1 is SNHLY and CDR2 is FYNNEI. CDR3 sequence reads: CARHNSGANGLTF. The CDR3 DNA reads TGTGCCAGGCACAACTCTGGGGCCAACGGCCTGACTTTC.